These T cell receptor beta chains were read from a single sample in a study of Ad26.COV2.S vaccination and SARS-CoV-2 variants. Clones were read by immunoSEQ multiplex PCR, and TCRdb kept only the in-frame ones, dropping some. The sample lists around 450,000 clones, approximately 89% occurring once. This sample comprised peripheral blood, obtained in a trial of Ad26.COV2.S vaccine versus placebo. These TCRs come from a person between 18 and 60 years old who received the Ad26.COV2.S COVID-19 vaccine or a placebo. The CDR3 runs from the conserved cysteine through the conserved F or W. A D gene is named only where the DNA matches it firmly. Some rows mark clone size as missing; the rest say once, few, many or name a class of expanded clone.

V	D	J	size	DNA	CDR3
TRBV5-5	TRBD1	TRBJ2-1	-	TGTGCCAGCAGCTTTGACAGGGGGGGCAATGAGCAGTTCTTC	CASSFDRGGNEQFF
TRBV7-3	TRBD1	TRBJ1-1	-	TGTGCCAGCAGCTCCACAGGGGCGGACACTGAAGCTTTCTTT	CASSSTGADTEAFF
TRBV5-6	TRBD1	TRBJ1-1	once	TGTGCCAGCCGACAGACAGGGGGCAAAACTGAAGCTTTCTTT	CASRQTGGKTEAFF
TRBV24-1	-	TRBJ1-5	few	TGTGCCACCAGCGCCAGCAATCAGCCCCAGCATTTT	CATSASNQPQHF
TRBV6-2/TRBV6-3	TRBD2	TRBJ2-1	-	TGTGCCAGCAGTTACGGGGCTAGCGGGAGTTTCTACAATGAGCAGTTCTTC	CASSYGASGSFYNEQFF
TRBV6-5	TRBD1	TRBJ2-7	-	TGTGCCAGCAGGATACAGGGGCTCCCCCGCGAGCAGTACTTC	CASRIQGLPREQYF
TRBV5-1	TRBD1	TRBJ1-2	-	TGCGCCAGCGGGACAGGGGGAACTTATGGCTACACCTTC	CASGTGGTYGYTF
TRBV27	-	TRBJ2-6	-	TGTGCCAGCAGTTTAACGGTAACAGGGGCCAACGTCCTGACTTTC	CASSLTVTGANVLTF
TRBV3-1/TRBV3-2	TRBD1	TRBJ1-2	-	TGTGCCAGCAGCCAAGACTACAGGGGGGATGGCTACACCTTC	CASSQDYRGDGYTF
TRBV9	-	TRBJ2-5	-	TGTGCCAGCAGCGCCGGACAGCTTCAAGAGACCCAGTACTTC	CASSAGQLQETQYF
TRBV2	TRBD2	TRBJ2-1	-	TGTGCCAGCAGTGTGGCCAGCGGGGGCAGGAGCTCCTACAATGAGCAGTTCTTC	CASSVASGGRSSYNEQFF
TRBV4-2	-	TRBJ2-3	-	TGTGCCAGCAGCTCCCGGGCAAACACAGATACGCAGTATTTT	CASSSRANTDTQYF
TRBV13	TRBD1	TRBJ1-1	-	TGTGCCAGCAGCCTTCGACAGGGAACTGAAGCTTTCTTT	CASSLRQGTEAFF